Listed below are T cell receptor beta chains from one sample, sequenced in a study of Graves' ophthalmopathy and Graves' hyperthyroidism. Each CDR3 protein gets one entry after TCRdb re-called the multiplex PCR reads with MiXCR. The repertoire holds about 480,000 distinct CDR3 sequences, with 14% as singletons. The specimen was blood. The receptors were sampled from a woman aged 25 to 45 with Graves' ophthalmopathy. The conserved cysteine and the conserved F or W are not part of the CDR3 here.

J gene: TRBJ2-5; V gene: TRBV20-1; CDR3 protein: SARQYQETQY
J gene: TRBJ2-7; V gene: TRBV4-1; CDR3 protein: ASSHIPGQGWNEQY
J gene: TRBJ1-5; V gene: TRBV20-1; CDR3 protein: SAVTGSNNQPQH
J gene: TRBJ2-7; V gene: TRBV12-3/TRBV12-4; CDR3 protein: ASSFPGRYEQY
J gene: TRBJ1-2; V gene: TRBV12-3/TRBV12-4; CDR3 protein: ASSPPPRDGYT
J gene: TRBJ2-5; V gene: TRBV11-2; CDR3 protein: ASSFNGGVAETQY
J gene: TRBJ2-5; V gene: TRBV20-1; CDR3 protein: SASLAGGPQETQY
J gene: TRBJ1-5; V gene: TRBV12-3/TRBV12-4; CDR3 protein: ASSLHERVRNQPQH
J gene: TRBJ2-7; V gene: TRBV11-1; CDR3 protein: ASSPTLSSSTDFSYEQY
J gene: TRBJ2-7; V gene: TRBV18; CDR3 protein: ATLDRVGDEQY
J gene: TRBJ2-7; V gene: TRBV10-3; CDR3 protein: AISATGSYEQY
J gene: TRBJ1-5; V gene: TRBV6-1; CDR3 protein: ASSESRHYSNQPQH
J gene: TRBJ1-5; V gene: TRBV3-1; CDR3 protein: ASSRTDINQPQH
J gene: TRBJ1-6; V gene: TRBV6-5; CDR3 protein: ASSSHRRQAGDSPLH
J gene: TRBJ2-7; V gene: TRBV6-1; CDR3 protein: ASAPGLIYEQY
J gene: TRBJ2-5; V gene: TRBV20-1; CDR3 protein: SATLLGTTKTQY
J gene: TRBJ2-2; V gene: TRBV6-1; CDR3 protein: ASSEGAGATGELF
J gene: TRBJ2-7; V gene: TRBV20-1; CDR3 protein: CASGLAYEQY
J gene: TRBJ2-7; V gene: TRBV4-1; CDR3 protein: ASSQVGGLDEQY
J gene: TRBJ1-1; V gene: TRBV20-1; CDR3 protein: SARPQTGLDTEAF
J gene: TRBJ1-1; V gene: TRBV19; CDR3 protein: ASNLGVAEAF
J gene: TRBJ1-1; V gene: TRBV18; CDR3 protein: ASSLRQGMNTEAF
J gene: TRBJ2-5; V gene: TRBV28; CDR3 protein: ASSPYYWRGETQY
J gene: TRBJ1-1; V gene: TRBV9; CDR3 protein: ASSGGRVAEAF
J gene: TRBJ1-2; V gene: TRBV6-5; CDR3 protein: ASSYGMTVANYGYT
J gene: TRBJ2-7; V gene: TRBV28; CDR3 protein: ASSFPTYTSYEQY
J gene: TRBJ1-1; V gene: TRBV12-3/TRBV12-4; CDR3 protein: ASRRPTETEAF